A selection of T cell receptor beta chains follows, all from one sample in a study of blood T cell repertoires in COVID-19. Clones were sequenced by immunoSEQ multiplex PCR, and TCRdb holds only the in-frame ones, with some missing. This table holds roughly 230,000 clones, approximately 89% found once. The specimen sequenced was PBMCs or T cells enriched from blood (not recorded which). Receptors were obtained from a woman in her 30s with acute COVID-19. The CDR3 runs from the conserved cysteine through the conserved F or W. The D gene is left open where the match is weak. Rows give clone size only sometimes, using once, few, many, or a class for an expanded clone.

D,V,size,J,CDR3,DNA
-,TRBV13,-,TRBJ2-7,CASSQPLSSYEQYF,TGTGCCAGCAGCCAACCCCTGAGCTCCTACGAGCAGTACTTC
-,TRBV5-1,-,TRBJ2-7,CASSGETYEQYF,TGCGCCAGCAGCGGGGAGACCTACGAGCAGTACTTC
TRBD2,TRBV4-1,-,TRBJ2-5,CASSQGLAGGIPQETQYF,TGCGCCAGCAGCCAAGGACTAGCGGGGGGGATACCCCAAGAGACCCAGTACTTC
-,TRBV21-1,-,TRBJ1-5,CASSTRGQGDQPQHF,TGTGCCAGCAGTACAAGGGGACAGGGAGATCAGCCCCAGCATTTT
TRBD1,TRBV7-2,-,TRBJ1-2,CASSLTGLAAYGYTF,TGTGCCAGCAGCTTGACAGGGCTTGCGGCCTATGGCTACACCTTC
TRBD1,TRBV2,-,TRBJ1-2,CASTEGALVYGYTF,TGTGCCAGCACCGAGGGGGCGCTAGTTTATGGCTACACCTTC
TRBD2,TRBV9,once,TRBJ2-3,CASSGTSGGDTQYF,TGTGCCAGCAGCGGGACTAGCGGGGGGGATACGCAGTATTTT
-,TRBV27,-,TRBJ1-5,CASSSNRGSNQPQHF,TGTGCCAGCAGTTCTAATAGGGGAAGCAATCAGCCCCAGCATTTT
TRBD2,TRBV15,few,TRBJ2-3,CATSREASGGDTQYF,TGTGCCACCAGCAGAGAAGCTAGCGGGGGGGATACGCAGTATTTT
-,TRBV7-9,-,TRBJ1-1,CASSSSNTEAFF,TGTGCCAGCAGCTCCTCGAACACTGAAGCTTTCTTT
-,TRBV30,-,TRBJ1-6,CAWSVLLGQLISYNSPLHF,TGTGCCTGGAGTGTACTCTTAGGACAGTTGATCTCCTATAATTCACCCCTCCACTTT
-,TRBV28,once,TRBJ1-1,CAAETVTEAFF,TGTGCCGCGGAAACCGTCACTGAAGCTTTCTTT
-,TRBV29-1,-,TRBJ1-2,CSVGGQSYGYTF,TGCAGCGTTGGAGGGCAGAGCTATGGCTACACCTTC
-,TRBV4-1,once,TRBJ2-3,CASSGATPSTDTQYF,TGCGCCAGCAGCGGGGCAACCCCTAGCACAGATACGCAGTATTTT
TRBD1,TRBV28,-,TRBJ1-2,CASSLRQGDGYTF,TGTGCCAGCAGTTTAAGGCAGGGGGATGGCTACACCTTC
-,TRBV5-1,-,TRBJ1-1,CASSSGGRTEAFF,TGCGCCAGCAGCTCGGGGGGGAGGACTGAAGCTTTCTTT
TRBD2,TRBV6-5,-,TRBJ2-5,CASRKLGGGQETQYF,TGTGCCAGCAGGAAGCTGGGGGGGGGCCAAGAGACCCAGTACTTC
-,TRBV27,-,TRBJ1-5,CATRGFSNQPQHF,TGTGCCACACGGGGATTTAGCAATCAGCCCCAGCATTTT
-,TRBV5-6,-,TRBJ2-7,CASSLLGYGHEQYF,TGTGCCAGCAGCTTGCTGGGCTACGGCCACGAGCAGTACTTC
-,TRBV9,once,TRBJ2-3,CASSVPGGTDTQYF,TGTGCCAGCAGCGTACCAGGGGGGACAGATACGCAGTATTTT
-,TRBV29-1,few,TRBJ1-1,CSVTGTSNTEAFF,TGCAGCGTTACCGGGACATCTAACACTGAAGCTTTCTTT
TRBD2,TRBV28,-,TRBJ2-3,CASSLAGVGGTDTQYF,TGTGCCAGCAGTTTAGCGGGTGTCGGGGGGACAGATACGCAGTATTTT
-,TRBV20-1,once,TRBJ2-1,CSALRNEQFF,TGCAGTGCACTGAGAAATGAGCAGTTCTTC